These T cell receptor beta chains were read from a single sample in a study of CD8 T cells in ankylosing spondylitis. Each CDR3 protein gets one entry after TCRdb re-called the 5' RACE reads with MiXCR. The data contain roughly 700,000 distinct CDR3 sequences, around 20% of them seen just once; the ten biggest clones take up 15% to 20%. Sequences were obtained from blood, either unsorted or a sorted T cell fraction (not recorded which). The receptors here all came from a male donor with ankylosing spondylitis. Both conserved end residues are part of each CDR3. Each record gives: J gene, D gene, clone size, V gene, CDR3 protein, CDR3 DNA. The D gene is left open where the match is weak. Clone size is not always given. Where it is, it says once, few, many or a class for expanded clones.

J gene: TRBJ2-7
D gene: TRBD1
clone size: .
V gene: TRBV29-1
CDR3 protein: CSVGTGTLYEQYF
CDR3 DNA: TGCAGCGTCGGGACAGGGACCCTCTACGAGCAGTACTTC

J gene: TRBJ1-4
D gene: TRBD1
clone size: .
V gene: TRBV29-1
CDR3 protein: CSALFQDRPKGEKLFF
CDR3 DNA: TGCAGCGCGTTATTTCAGGACAGGCCGAAGGGTGAAAAACTGTTTTTT

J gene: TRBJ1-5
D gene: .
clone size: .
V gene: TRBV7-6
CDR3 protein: CASSALEQPQHF
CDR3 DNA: TGTGCCAGCAGCGCCTTGGAGCAGCCCCAGCATTTT

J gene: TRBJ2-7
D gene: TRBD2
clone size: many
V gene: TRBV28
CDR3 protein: CASSLQISGTEQYF
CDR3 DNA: TGTGCCAGCAGTTTACAGATTAGCGGGACCGAGCAGTACTTC

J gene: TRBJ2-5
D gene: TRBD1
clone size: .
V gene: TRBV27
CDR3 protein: CASSLAGTGVIEETQYF
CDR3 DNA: TGTGCCAGCAGCCTTGCCGGGACAGGGGTAATAGAGGAGACCCAGTACTTC

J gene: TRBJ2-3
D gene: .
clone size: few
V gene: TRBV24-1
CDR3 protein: CATSDFGRIPDTQYF
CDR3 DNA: TGTGCCACCAGTGATTTTGGCCGAATCCCAGATACGCAGTATTTT

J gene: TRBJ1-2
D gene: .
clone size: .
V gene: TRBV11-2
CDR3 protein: CASSARGGNGYTF
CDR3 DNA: TGTGCCAGCAGCGCCCGGGGGGGGAATGGCTACACCTTC

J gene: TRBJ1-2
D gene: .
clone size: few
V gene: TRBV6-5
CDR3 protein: CASSYWGRSNYGYTF
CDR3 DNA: TGTGCCAGCAGTTACTGGGGCAGATCGAACTATGGCTACACCTTC

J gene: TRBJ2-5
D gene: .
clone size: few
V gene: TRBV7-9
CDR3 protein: CASSLDPPGETQYF
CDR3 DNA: TGTGCCAGCAGCTTGGACCCTCCGGGGGAGACCCAGTACTTC

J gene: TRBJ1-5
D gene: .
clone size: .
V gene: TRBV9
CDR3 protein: CASSPGSGGGNQPQHF
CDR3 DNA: TGTGCCAGCAGCCCCGGGTCCGGGGGCGGCAATCAGCCCCAGCATTTT

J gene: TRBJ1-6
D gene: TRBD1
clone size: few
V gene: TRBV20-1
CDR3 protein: CSAKGPGQQNYNSPLHF
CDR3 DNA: TGCAGTGCTAAGGGACCGGGACAGCAAAACTATAATTCACCCCTCCACTTT

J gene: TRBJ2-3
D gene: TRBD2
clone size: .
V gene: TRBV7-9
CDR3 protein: CASSLRSGGESDTQYF
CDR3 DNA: TGTGCCAGCAGCTTACGGTCGGGAGGTGAATCAGATACGCAGTATTTT

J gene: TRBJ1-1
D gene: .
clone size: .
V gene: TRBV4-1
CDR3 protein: CASSQVVIMNTEAFF
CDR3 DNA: TGCGCCAGCAGCCAAGTGGTAATTATGAACACTGAAGCTTTCTTT

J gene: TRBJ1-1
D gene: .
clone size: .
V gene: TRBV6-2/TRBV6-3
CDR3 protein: CASRRVMNTEAFF
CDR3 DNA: TGTGCCAGCAGGCGGGTTATGAACACTGAAGCTTTCTTT

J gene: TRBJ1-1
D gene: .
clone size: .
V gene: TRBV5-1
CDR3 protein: CASSPPGNLMNTEAFF
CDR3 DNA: TGCGCCAGCAGCCCGCCGGGGAACTTAATGAACACTGAAGCTTTCTTT

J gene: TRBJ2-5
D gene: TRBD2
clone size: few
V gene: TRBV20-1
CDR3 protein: CSASPLAGQETQYF
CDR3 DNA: TGCAGTGCTAGCCCCCTAGCGGGACAAGAGACCCAGTACTTC

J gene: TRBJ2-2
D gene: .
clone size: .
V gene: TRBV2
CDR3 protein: CASTIGTGELFF
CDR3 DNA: TGTGCCAGCACAATAGGTACCGGGGAGCTGTTTTTT

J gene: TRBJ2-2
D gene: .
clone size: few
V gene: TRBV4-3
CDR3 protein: CASSQEGELALRGGELFF
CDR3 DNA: TGCGCCAGCAGCCAAGAAGGGGAGCTAGCGCTAAGGGGCGGGGAGCTGTTTTTT